These 7 T cell receptor beta chains came from one sample sequenced in a study of blood T cell repertoires in COVID-19. Method: immunoSEQ multiplex PCR; TCRdb's copy keeps in-frame clones and lacks some. Of about 220,000 clones detected, roughly 80% appear once; the ten largest clones hold 5.1%. The sequenced sample was peripheral blood. The receptors originated from a human donor in a cohort sampled during active COVID-19.

This chain joins TRBV7-8 and TRBJ1-1, with D perhaps TRBD1 (5 bases). The CDR3 has 15 amino acids. Germline CDR1 and CDR2: SGHVS and FQNEAQ. V was clipped by 2 bases and J by 0 bases, with 10 bases between them. The CDR3 DNA reads as TGTGCCAGCAGCTTAACAGGTTGGATGAACACTGAAGCTTTCTTT. Its translation: CASSLTGWMNTEAFF.

To note about this clone: The sample carries other DNA sequences with the same CDR3. J is TRBJ2-1 and V is TRBV19, with 10 positions matching TRBD2. Germline V gene sequence: CDR1 LNHDA, CDR2 SQIVND (reference sequence). The CDR3 sequence is 14 residues long. Trimming at V came to 5 bases and at J to 6 bases, leaving 4 bases not matched to a gene. The CDR3 sequence is CASSWTSGSNEQFF. The CDR3 nucleotides read TGTGCCAGTAGTTGGACTAGCGGAAGCAATGAGCAGTTCTTC. Together with reference TRBV19 and TRBJ2-1, the CDR3 gives the full variable domain: DGGITQSPKYLFRKEGQNVTLSCEQNLNHDAMYWYRQDPGQGLRLIYYSQIVNDFQKGDIAEGYSVSREKKESFPLTVTSAQKNPTAFYLCASSWTSGSNEQFFGPGTRLTVL.

The chain uses TRBV30 and TRBJ2-3; TRBD1 matches at 7 bases. Per germline, CDR1 GTSNPN and CDR2 SVGIG (reference sequence). This CDR3 spans 14 amino acids. J gave up 1 base and V 1 base, and 2 bases lay outside the gene matches. The CDR3 coding sequence is TGTGCCTGGAGTGCACAGGGGCGCACAGATACGCAGTATTTT. This gives the protein CAWSAQGRTDTQYF.

This chain links TRBV28 with TRBJ2-7, with D hard to call. The CDR3 contains 13 residues. With 2 bases removed from V and 2 bases from J, the gap between germline ends came to 7 bases. CDR1 MDHEN and CDR2 SYDVKM come from the germline V gene. CDR3 amino acids: CASSLGPTYEQYF. CDR3 sequence (DNA): TGTGCCAGCAGTTTAGGCCCGACCTACGAGCAGTACTTC.

The gene calls are TRBV5-5 and TRBJ2-7; a possible D gene is TRBD1 (6 bases). CDR1 is SGHKS and CDR2 is YYEKEE in the germline V gene (reference sequence). V lost 4 bases and J lost 0, with 14 bases in between. The CDR3 loop spans 15 amino acids. This CDR3 reads CASSLRQDHSYEQYF. CDR3 in DNA: TGTGCCAGCAGCCTCCGACAGGACCACTCCTACGAGCAGTACTTC.

V and J are TRBV5-1 and TRBJ2-3, with TRBD1 identical over 7 bases. Germline V gives CDR1 SGHRS, CDR2 YFSETQ. This CDR3 is built from 16 residues. After removal of 3 bases from V and 0 bases from J, the junction contained 7 bases not matched to a gene. The CDR3 DNA reads TGCGCCAGCAGCTCGACAGGGACCCCTAGCACAGATACGCAGTATTTT. Translating gives CASSSTGTPSTDTQYF.

Ten or more counts support this clone. This rearrangement joins TRBV5-6 to TRBJ2-3; tentative D call: TRBD2 (5 bases). This CDR3 is 13 amino acids long. V lost 0 bases and J lost 9, with 11 bases in between. CDR1 is SGHDT and CDR2 is YYEEEE in the germline V gene. CDR3: CASSLESGETQYF. As DNA, the CDR3 is TGTGCCAGCAGCTTGGAGTCTGGGGAGACGCAGTATTTT.